Listed here are 4 T cell receptor beta chains from one sample, sequenced in a study of vaccination effects on CD4 cells after COVID-19. Viral peptide pool expansion of antigen-specific CD4+ T cells preceded sequencing in the ViraFEST assay. The authors isolated CD4+ T cells after nine to eleven days of culture. Infection dated between March and December 2020, before the Alpha, Beta and Delta variants reached the United States. All study participants received two doses of BNT162b2 or mRNA-1273 vaccine. No cognate antigen is known for these TCRs. Profiled with immunoSEQ multiplex PCR; TCRdb holds only in-frame clones, not every one. The repertoire holds roughly 15,000 clones, with less than 85% as singletons. The sample in question was CD4+ T cells from PBMCs cultured with SARS-CoV-2 spike peptides, obtained after COVID-19 vaccination. All receptors derive from a human donor who had a prior SARS-CoV-2 infection.

The V and J genes are TRBV19 and TRBJ2-3, with D tentatively TRBD1 (6 bases). This CDR3 region has 16 residues. Germline lookup yields CDR1 LNHDA and CDR2 SQIVND (reference sequence). Trimming stripped 5 bases from V and 0 bases from J, with 15 bases between. CDR3 DNA: TGTGCCAGTAGTCAACAGGGTAGTCCTAGCACAGATACGCAGTATTTT. Translated, it gives CASSQQGSPSTDTQYF.

On this clone: An end of the junction does not agree with germline; a read error may underlie this. The rearrangement joins TRBV5-1 to TRBJ1-1, with 8 nucleotides matching TRBD1. The CDR3 sequence is 12 residues long. Germline loops: CDR1 SGHRS, CDR2 YFSETQ. The CDR3 loop is CASSELQGVLAF. CDR3 sequence (DNA): TGCGCCAGCAGCGAACTACAGGGGGTGTTAGCCTTT.

The chain has TRBV15 and TRBJ1-2; perhaps TRBD1 as D (6 bases). CDR3 length: 14 amino acids. V lost 1 base to trimming and J lost 3 bases, with 9 bases between them. The germline V gene has CDR1 LNHNV and CDR2 YYDKDF (reference sequence). CDR3 loop: CATSRARQDYGYTF. CDR3 sequence (DNA): TGTGCCACCAGCAGAGCGAGACAGGACTATGGCTACACCTTC.

J is TRBJ1-4 and V is TRBV5-4, with 10 bases that match TRBD1. The CDR3 loop spans 18 amino acids. V lost 4 bases to trimming and J lost 7 bases; unmatched junction nucleotides: 16. CDR1 is SGHNT and CDR2 is YYREEE in the germline V gene (reference sequence). The CDR3 region has the DNA TGTGCCAGCAGCCCACAGGCCGGCACCGGGACAGGGGTTGAAAAACTGTTTTTT. Residues: CASSPQAGTGTGVEKLFF.